These 24 T cell receptor beta chains originate from one sample sequenced in a study of T cell responses to AZD1222 COVID-19 vaccine. Some clones are missing from TCRdb's copy, which holds only in-frame ones; the method was immunoSEQ multiplex PCR. The sample has 70,000 or so clones, around nine tenths seen once. This material consisted of peripheral blood, taken on day 0 of AZD1222 vaccination. The receptors shown here come from an adult in good health.

This clone was found once. This chain links TRBV19 with TRBJ2-5; D possibly corresponds to TRBD2 (6 bases). V shed 10 bases and J shed 4 bases, with 13 bases lying between them. CDR3 length: 12 residues. The germline V gene encodes CDR1 LNHDA and CDR2 SQIVND (reference sequence). This CDR3 reads CATSPEGETQYF. DNA for the CDR3: TGTGCCACTTCCCCGGAGGGAGAGACCCAGTACTTC.

The chain links TRBV6-5 to TRBJ2-2, with D unresolved. The V gene's germline CDR1 is MNHEY and CDR2 SVGAGI. Trimming stripped 7 bases from V and 4 bases from J, with 10 bases between. This CDR3 is 13 amino acids long. The DNA for the CDR3 is TGTGCCAGCACCAACGGCCCCACCGGGGAGCTGTTTTTT. As protein: CASTNGPTGELFF.

The V gene is TRBV7-8, the J gene TRBJ1-6; D unclear. This CDR3 region has 15 residues. Germline loops: CDR1 SGHVS, CDR2 FQNEAQ. Trimming cost V 10 bases and J 4 bases, with 17 bases left between them. CDR3 DNA: TGTGCCACATCAGCGGTCGGGAAATATAATTCACCCCTCCACTTT. It yields the protein CATSAVGKYNSPLHF.

Here the CDR3 DNA reads TGTGCCAGCTCACCGAACAGGGATGAGCAGTACTTC. It is translated as CASSPNRDEQYF. This chain uses TRBV18 with TRBJ2-7, with D tentatively TRBD1 (6 bases). The V end was cut by 3 bases, the J end by 7 bases, with 10 bases between. The CDR3 totals 12 residues. Germline values: CDR1 KGHSH, CDR2 LQKENI.

The chain carries TRBV12-3 or TRBV12-4 and TRBJ1-1; no clear D. Deletions cut 2 bases from V and 0 bases from J, with 1 base between. The CDR3 runs to 12 residues. Here the CDR3 reads CASSLLNTEAFF. The CDR3 DNA reads as TGTGCCAGCAGTTTACTGAACACTGAAGCTTTCTTT.

Here the CDR3 reads CASRGQEGQPQHF. DNA of the CDR3: TGTGCCAGCAGAGGACAGGAAGGGCAGCCCCAGCATTTT. The chain links TRBV2 to TRBJ1-5, with 7 positions matching TRBD1. V shed 6 bases and J 7 bases; nucleotides not matched to a gene: 6. Germline CDR1 reads SNHLY; CDR2 reads FYNNEI. This CDR3 has 13 residues.

The V gene is TRBV5-1, the J gene TRBJ1-4; D is possibly TRBD1 (6 bases). V lost 2 bases and J lost 3, with 14 bases in between. Per the germline V gene, CDR1 is SGHRS and CDR2 is YFSETQ. The CDR3 is 16 amino acids. CDR3 sequence reads: CASSLRGQFANEKLFF. In DNA, the CDR3 is TGCGCCAGCAGCTTAAGAGGACAGTTTGCTAATGAAAAACTGTTTTTT.

In this sample, this clone turned up once. The gene calls are TRBV4-3 and TRBJ2-7; 8 bases line up with TRBD1. The CDR3 covers 14 residues. Unmatched junction bases numbered 2, after V lost 3 bases and J lost 1 base. CDR1 LGHNA and CDR2 YSLEER come from the germline V gene. CDR3 sequence (DNA): TGCGCCAGCAGCCATGGACAGGGTTCCTACGAGCAGTACTTC. The encoded protein is CASSHGQGSYEQYF.

The V and J genes are TRBV9 and TRBJ2-1; 9 bases are shared with TRBD1. V lost 3 bases, J lost 6 bases, and 7 bases stayed unmatched. CDR3 length equals 15 residues. Germline lookup yields CDR1 SGDLS and CDR2 YYNGEE. The CDR3 loop is CASSEEGQGGNEQFF. The CDR3 coding sequence is TGTGCCAGCAGCGAGGAGGGACAGGGAGGCAATGAGCAGTTCTTC.

The chain joins TRBV11-1 to TRBJ2-5; TRBD1 might be the D (6 bases). The CDR3 is made up of 16 amino acids. Germline loops: CDR1 SGHAT, CDR2 FQDESV (reference sequence). V gave up 5 bases and J gave up 2 bases, with 18 bases separating them. CDR3 protein: CASSPNRVEYQETQYF. As DNA, the CDR3 is TGTGCCAGCAGCCCTAACAGGGTGGAGTATCAAGAGACCCAGTACTTC.

The chain uses TRBV6-5 and TRBJ2-2, with D unclear. Looked up from germline, CDR1 is MNHEY and CDR2 is SVGAGI. V lost 6 bases and J 0 bases, leaving 11 bases between the germline ends. The CDR3 consists of 15 residues. CDR3 nucleotides: TGTGCCAGCAGCGTTCGGCGCTCGAACACCGGGGAGCTGTTTTTT. Its protein product is CASSVRRSNTGELFF.

Here the CDR3 DNA reads TGTGCCAGCAGTGAAGTCTTGATGGTAAATTCACCCCTCCACTTT. Protein: CASSEVLMVNSPLHF. This rearrangement joins TRBV2 to TRBJ1-6; D unresolved. Trimming removed 1 base at V and 7 bases at J, with 11 bases between. The CDR3 length is 15 residues. Looked up from germline, CDR1 is SNHLY and CDR2 is FYNNEI.

This clone was counted once. The chain links TRBV6-6 to TRBJ1-1; 7 nucleotides agree with TRBD1. V shed 4 bases, J shed 6 bases, and the junction held 5 bases outside the gene matches. Germline CDR1 is MNHNY and CDR2 is SVGAGI (reference sequence). The CDR3 is made up of 13 amino acids. The CDR3 coding sequence is TGTGCCAGCAGTTCGACAGGGCTCGCTGAAGCTTTCTTT. Protein: CASSSTGLAEAFF.

This sequence joins TRBV28 and TRBJ1-5; weak D call: TRBD1 (6 bases). This CDR3 has 15 amino acids. V dropped 9 bases and J dropped 6 bases, with 21 bases sitting between them. Germline CDR1 is MDHEN and CDR2 is SYDVKM. CDR3: CASGLGAQGGQPQHF. CDR3 sequence (DNA): TGTGCCAGTGGGCTGGGGGCGCAAGGCGGTCAGCCCCAGCATTTT. The full variable domain, its missing parts supplied by reference TRBV28 and TRBJ1-5, is DVKVTQSSRYLVKRTGEKVFLECVQDMDHENMFWYRQDPGLGLRLIYFSYDVKMKEKGDIPEGYSVSREKKERFSLILESASTNQTSMYLCASGLGAQGGQPQHFGDGTRLSIL.

The chain carries TRBV5-6 and TRBJ1-5; the D gene is possibly TRBD1 (5 bases). V shed 3 bases and J shed 9 bases, with 13 bases lying between them. From germline, CDR1 is SGHDT and CDR2 YYEEEE. The CDR3 totals 13 residues. Here the CDR3 reads CASSWTPQGPQHF. CDR3 coding DNA: TGTGCCAGCAGCTGGACACCGCAGGGGCCCCAGCATTTT.

The chain recombines TRBV5-6 with TRBJ1-4; D gene ambiguous. The CDR3 loop spans 12 amino acids. Trimming took 3 bases from V and 8 from J, leaving 8 bases between them. Germline CDR1 and CDR2: SGHDT and YYEEEE. The CDR3 protein is CASSSDGEKLFF. In nucleotides, the CDR3 is TGTGCCAGCAGCTCCGATGGGGAAAAACTGTTTTTT.

The chain links TRBV7-6 to TRBJ2-2; D is perhaps TRBD2 (5 bases). Germline V gives CDR1 SGHVS, CDR2 FNYEAQ. This CDR3 has 13 residues. Deletions cut 2 bases from V and 5 bases from J, with 6 bases between. The DNA of the CDR3 is TGTGCCAGCAGCTTACGGGGAACCGGGGAGCTGTTTTTT. Its translation is CASSLRGTGELFF.

The chain combines TRBV29-1 with TRBJ1-1, with D uncertain. The V and J ends lost 4 bases and 4 bases respectively, with 7 bases between them. Germline V gives CDR1 SQVTM, CDR2 ANQGSEA. This CDR3 has 11 residues. The CDR3: CSVVRGTEAFF. The CDR3 DNA follows: TGCAGCGTTGTACGCGGCACTGAAGCTTTCTTT.

The chain has TRBV3-1 (or the pseudogene TRBV3-2) and TRBJ1-6; D perhaps matches TRBD1 (6 bases). Trimming removed 2 bases from V and 6 bases from J, with 8 bases in between. The CDR3 contains 14 residues. The germline V gene has CDR1 LGHDT and CDR2 YNNKEL (reference sequence). CDR3 in amino acids: CASSQLGGNSPLHF. CDR3 nucleotide sequence: TGTGCCAGCAGCCAATTAGGGGGTAATTCACCCCTCCACTTT.

This chain joins TRBV18 and TRBJ1-6, with D tentatively TRBD1 (5 bases). The CDR3 runs 15 residues. The V and J ends lost 2 bases and 8 bases respectively, with 13 bases between them. Germline V gives CDR1 KGHSH, CDR2 LQKENI. The CDR3 protein is CASSPYDSKDSPLHF. The CDR3 nucleotides are TGTGCCAGCTCACCATACGACAGTAAGGATTCACCCCTCCACTTT.

The chain links TRBV5-4 to TRBJ1-2, with 7 bases fitting TRBD1. Trimming at V came to 4 bases and at J to 3 bases, leaving 6 bases not matched to a gene. The V gene's germline CDR1 is SGHNT and CDR2 YYREEE (reference sequence). This CDR3 spans 14 amino acids. The CDR3, as DNA: TGTGCCAGCAGCCCAACAGGGGATTACTATGGCTACACCTTC. It is translated as CASSPTGDYYGYTF.

V is TRBV30 and J is TRBJ1-1; a weak D match, TRBD1 (5 bases). V was trimmed by 4 bases and J by 9 bases, leaving 15 bases between them. The germline CDR1 and CDR2 sequences are GTSNPN and SVGIG (reference sequence). There are 12 residues in the CDR3. CDR3 DNA: TGTGCCTGGACCCCGGGGGGGAATAAAGCTTTCTTT. As protein: CAWTPGGNKAFF.

This clone was found a few times. This rearrangement joins TRBV7-6 to TRBJ1-2, with 11 positions matching TRBD1. From germline, CDR1 is SGHVS and CDR2 FNYEAQ. V was clipped by 1 base and J by 4 bases; unmatched bases: 2. The CDR3 is 15 amino acids. CDR3 nucleotides: TGTGCCAGCAGCTTAGAAGGGACAGGGGGCTATGGCTACACCTTC. It encodes CASSLEGTGGYGYTF.

The chain is built from TRBV7-6 and TRBJ2-3; perhaps TRBD1 as D (6 bases). V lost 7 bases, J lost 0 bases, and 11 bases lay in between. Germline CDR1 SGHVS, CDR2 FNYEAQ. CDR3 length equals 14 residues. This chain's CDR3 is CASTEDRSTDTQYF. The CDR3 nucleotides are TGTGCCAGCACCGAGGACAGAAGCACAGATACGCAGTATTTT.